Below are 29 T cell receptor beta chains sequenced from a single sample in a study of T cell responses to AZD1222 COVID-19 vaccine. Profiling relied on immunoSEQ multiplex PCR, and the TCRdb table lists in-frame clones only, not all of them. The table lists 150,000 or so clones, approximately 90% of them singletons. Sequencing used peripheral blood, obtained 28 days after the second AZD1222 dose. Every receptor here comes from an adult who received the AZD1222 COVID-19 vaccine.

The chain couples TRBV5-1 to TRBJ2-5; a possible D gene is TRBD1 (5 bases). With 1 base removed from V and 2 bases from J, the gap between germline ends came to 12 bases. The CDR3 totals 15 residues. The germline V gene encodes CDR1 SGHRS and CDR2 YFSETQ. For the CDR3, the DNA is TGCGCCAGCAGCTTGCAGGGAATGGGACAAGAGACCCAGTACTTC. Translating gives CASSLQGMGQETQYF.

This chain connects TRBV7-8 to TRBJ1-2, with TRBD1 identical over 7 bases. V shed 4 bases and J 1 base; nucleotides not matched to a gene: 9. This CDR3 comprises 16 residues. Germline V gene sequence: CDR1 SGHVS, CDR2 FQNEAQ. As DNA, the CDR3 is TGTGCCAGCAGCTCATATAGGGCAGGGGGTAACTATGGCTACACCTTC. This codes for CASSSYRAGGNYGYTF.

The chain uses TRBV6-5 and TRBJ1-6, with D uncertain. This CDR3 has 14 residues. From germline, CDR1 is MNHEY and CDR2 SVGAGI. V lost 7 bases to trimming and J lost 10 bases, with 17 bases between them. The CDR3 spells CASTRTDQGSPLHF. Here the CDR3 DNA reads TGTGCCAGCACGCGGACGGACCAAGGATCACCCCTCCACTTT.

This clone is termed medium-sized. This chain uses TRBV10-3 with TRBJ2-7, with D perhaps being TRBD1 or TRBD2 (5 bases each). The CDR3 loop spans 14 amino acids. Trimming pared 0 bases from V and 2 bases from J, leaving 8 bases between. The V gene's germline CDR1 is ENHRY and CDR2 SYGVKD. The CDR3 loop reads CAISESRGPYEQYF. CDR3 DNA sequence: TGTGCCATCAGTGAGTCGAGGGGACCCTACGAGCAGTACTTC.

This chain links TRBV3-1 (or the pseudogene TRBV3-2) with TRBJ1-2; no firm D call. V dropped 9 bases and J dropped 8 bases, with 13 bases sitting between them. This CDR3 contains 11 residues. The V gene's germline CDR1 is LGHDT and CDR2 YNNKEL (reference sequence). The CDR3 region has the DNA TGTGCCAGTACAAAGGGCGTCGGCTACACCTTC. Translated, it gives CASTKGVGYTF.

The gene calls are TRBV19 and TRBJ2-7; 12 bases align to TRBD1. This CDR3 contains 13 residues. V shed 7 bases, J shed 4 bases, and the junction held 2 bases outside the gene matches. Per germline, CDR1 LNHDA and CDR2 SQIVND (reference sequence). This CDR3 reads CASKGQGAYEQYF. CDR3 DNA sequence: TGTGCCAGTAAGGGACAGGGGGCTTACGAGCAGTACTTC. Based on the CDR3 plus reference TRBV19 and TRBJ2-7, the full variable domain is DGGITQSPKYLFRKEGQNVTLSCEQNLNHDAMYWYRQDPGQGLRLIYYSQIVNDFQKGDIAEGYSVSREKKESFPLTVTSAQKNPTAFYLCASKGQGAYEQYFGPGTRLTVT.

A few counts support this clone. The chain employs TRBV3-1 (or the pseudogene TRBV3-2) and TRBJ2-7; 12 bases are a match to TRBD2. CDR3 length equals 14 residues. Trimming cost V 2 bases and J 10 bases; bases outside gene matches: 6. The germline V gene has CDR1 LGHDT and CDR2 YNNKEL (reference sequence). For the CDR3, the DNA is TGTGCCAGCAGCCAACTAACTAGCGGGGGGCTTCAGTACTTC. It is translated as CASSQLTSGGLQYF.

The chain carries TRBV3-1 (or the pseudogene TRBV3-2) and TRBJ2-3; D is possibly TRBD1 (6 bases). The length of the CDR3 is 13 residues. V lost 6 bases to trimming and J lost 4 bases, with 11 bases between them. Germline CDR1 reads LGHDT; CDR2 reads YNNKEL (reference sequence). The chain's CDR3 is CASSVQGPDTQYF. The CDR3 DNA follows: TGTGCCAGCAGTGTACAGGGTCCAGATACGCAGTATTTT.

In nucleotides, the CDR3 is TGTGCCAGCAGCCGAGGGACAGAGGGGACGCAGTACTTC. Encoded protein: CASSRGTEGTQYF. This sequence joins TRBV3-1 (or the pseudogene TRBV3-2) and TRBJ2-7; 7 nucleotides match TRBD1. The germline CDR1 and CDR2 sequences are LGHDT and YNNKEL (reference sequence). The CDR3 covers 13 residues. Trimming removed 4 bases from V and 9 bases from J; junction bases left unmatched: 9.

This clone appeared once. CDR3: CASSWTGYSPLHF. DNA for the CDR3: TGTGCCAGCAGCTGGACAGGGTATTCACCCCTCCACTTT. The rearrangement links TRBV27 to TRBJ1-6; 8 bases align to TRBD1. The V and J ends lost 6 bases and 8 bases, in that order; junction bases with no gene match: 3. The germline V gene has CDR1 MNHEY and CDR2 SMNVEV (reference sequence). The CDR3 has 13 residues.

The genes are TRBV27 and TRBJ1-2; D remains ambiguous. Germline V gene data show CDR1 as MNHEY and CDR2 as SMNVEV (reference sequence). This CDR3 spans 15 amino acids. Trimming left V 5 bases short and J 7 bases short, with 20 bases between. Here the CDR3 DNA reads TGTGCCAGCAGTACCCACGAGGTTCTGGGCTCTGGCTACACCTTC. This sequence encodes CASSTHEVLGSGYTF.

The rearrangement links TRBV16 to TRBJ1-2; TRBD1 agrees at 7 bases. The CDR3 totals 18 residues. Germline V gene lookup returns CDR1 KGHSY and CDR2 FQNENV. Trimming removed 0 bases from V and 7 bases from J; junction bases left unmatched: 17. CDR3: CASSQSGTDLLGRSGYTF. CDR3 DNA sequence: TGTGCCAGCAGCCAATCCGGGACAGATCTGCTTGGTCGGTCTGGCTACACCTTC. Variable domain in full (rest from reference TRBV16 and TRBJ1-2): GEEVAQTPKHLVRGEGQKAKLYCAPIKGHSYVFWYQQVLKNEFKFLISFQNENVFDETGMPKERFSAKCLPNSPCSLEIQATKLEDSAVYFCASSQSGTDLLGRSGYTFGSGTRLTVV.

J is TRBJ2-1 and V is TRBV19; 11 bases match TRBD1. CDR3 length: 17 amino acids. Germline trimming cut 0 bases from V and 7 bases from J; bases unmatched to any gene: 8. The germline gives CDR1 LNHDA, CDR2 SQIVND (reference sequence). This CDR3 reads CASSIDPGTGGRNEQFF. The CDR3 DNA sequence: TGTGCCAGTAGTATAGACCCCGGGACAGGGGGGAGAAATGAGCAGTTCTTC.

The chain carries TRBV27 and TRBJ1-6; possibly TRBD1 for D (6 bases). CDR1 MNHEY and CDR2 SMNVEV come from the germline V gene (reference sequence). The V end lost 10 bases, the J end lost 1 base, and 11 bases lay between the germline ends. The CDR3 has 14 residues. The CDR3 DNA reads TGTGCCACACGGACAGATTCCTATAATTCACCCCTCCACTTT. Protein: CATRTDSYNSPLHF.

The rearrangement links TRBV7-9 to TRBJ1-2, with D possibly TRBD1 on 5 matching bases. The CDR3 is 13 residues long. V lost 5 bases and J lost 9, with 16 bases in between. The germline V gene has CDR1 SEHNR and CDR2 FQNEAQ (reference sequence). This chain's CDR3 is CASSPGTDLSYTF. The CDR3 DNA sequence: TGTGCCAGCAGCCCCGGGACTGACTTAAGCTACACCTTC.

In DNA, the CDR3 is TGTGCCAGCAGCATGGGAAGGGCTGGGGACTATGGCTACACCTTC. As protein: CASSMGRAGDYGYTF. The chain carries TRBV6-5 and TRBJ1-2; D uncertain. The CDR3 is 15 residues long. The germline V gene encodes CDR1 MNHEY and CDR2 SVGAGI. V lost 6 bases to trimming and J lost 3 bases, with 17 bases between them.

The chain recombines TRBV2 with TRBJ2-7; 12 bases are a match to TRBD1. CDR1 SNHLY and CDR2 FYNNEI come from the germline V gene. V lost 7 bases, J lost 7 bases, and 5 bases stayed unmatched. This CDR3 comprises 13 residues. The CDR3 DNA reads as TGTGCCAGCATGGGGACAGGGGGCTGGGAGCAGTACTTC. Amino acids: CASMGTGGWEQYF.

The chain carries TRBV5-4 and TRBJ2-2, with TRBD1 as a possible D gene (6 bases). CDR3 size: 18 residues. Trimming removed 4 bases at V and 5 bases at J, with 24 bases between. Per the germline V gene, CDR1 is SGHNT and CDR2 is YYREEE (reference sequence). CDR3 DNA: TGTGCCAGCAGCGAGCCTTTTCCGGGCCTCAGGGGAACCGGGGAGCTGTTTTTT. Translation: CASSEPFPGLRGTGELFF.

The rearrangement joins TRBV5-1 to TRBJ2-6; 8 bases map to TRBD1. This CDR3 is built from 14 residues. Germline V CDR1 and CDR2: SGHRS, YFSETQ. Trimming at V came to 9 bases and at J to 1 base, leaving 3 bases not matched to a gene. The CDR3 protein is CATRQGSGANVLTF. In DNA form, the CDR3 reads TGCGCCACCAGACAGGGGTCTGGGGCCAACGTCCTGACTTTC.

This chain joins TRBV5-1 and TRBJ2-7; D perhaps matches TRBD1 (6 bases). There are 18 residues in the CDR3. The ends were cut back, 0 bases at V and 0 bases at J, with 19 bases in the middle. The germline CDR1 and CDR2 sequences are SGHRS and YFSETQ. The CDR3 reads CASSLDPIWTAASYEQYF. The CDR3 DNA follows: TGCGCCAGCAGCTTGGATCCGATCTGGACAGCGGCCTCCTACGAGCAGTACTTC. Combining the CDR3 with reference TRBV5-1 and TRBJ2-7 gives the whole variable domain KAGVTQTPRYLIKTRGQQVTLSCSPISGHRSVSWYQQTPGQGLQFLFEYFSETQRNKGNFPGRFSGRQFSNSRSEMNVSTLELGDSALYLCASSLDPIWTAASYEQYFGPGTRLTVT.

This clone was picked up one time. The chain couples TRBV6-1 to TRBJ1-5; 7 nucleotides align to TRBD1. From germline, CDR1 is MNHNS and CDR2 SASEGT. J lost 7 bases, V lost 2 bases, and 5 bases had no gene match. This CDR3 region has 14 residues. Here the CDR3 DNA reads TGTGCCAGCAGTGAACAGGGGGTCGGGCAGCCCCAGCATTTT. Residues: CASSEQGVGQPQHF.

CDR3 in amino acids: CASSPNKRGSSYNEQFF. CDR3 sequence (DNA): TGTGCCAGCAGCCCTAATAAGCGGGGGTCATCCTACAATGAGCAGTTCTTC. The chain carries TRBV6-2 or TRBV6-3 and TRBJ2-1; 8 nucleotides agree with TRBD2. CDR3 size: 17 residues. Unmatched junction bases numbered 11, after V lost 6 bases and J lost 1 base. Per germline, CDR1 MNHEY and CDR2 SVGEGT.

This chain uses TRBV5-4 with TRBJ2-7, with D possibly being TRBD2 (5 bases). Germline V gene lookup returns CDR1 SGHNT and CDR2 YYREEE (reference sequence). The CDR3 covers 14 residues. V lost 4 bases and J 4 bases, leaving 15 bases between the germline ends. CDR3 DNA: TGTGCCAGCAGCACCGGGGAAGCACCTTACGAGCAGTACTTC. Translating gives CASSTGEAPYEQYF.

This sequence joins TRBV2 and TRBJ1-2, with D tentatively TRBD1 (5 bases). The CDR3 has 15 amino acids. V lost 5 bases, J lost 0 bases, and 13 bases lay in between. Germline CDR1 reads SNHLY; CDR2 reads FYNNEI. The DNA for the CDR3 is TGTGCCAGCAGTTCAGACAGACGGGCTAACTATGGCTACACCTTC. The encoded protein is CASSSDRRANYGYTF.

This clone was counted ten times or more. The genes are TRBV4-2 and TRBJ2-6; D possibly corresponds to TRBD1 (6 bases). CDR3 length: 17 residues. The germline V gene encodes CDR1 LGHNA and CDR2 YNFKEQ. Trimming took 0 bases from V and 0 from J, leaving 9 bases between them. The CDR3 nucleotides are TGTGCCAGCAGCCAAGATGGGACAAACTCTGGGGCCAACGTCCTGACTTTC. It codes for CASSQDGTNSGANVLTF.

The gene calls are TRBV4-2 and TRBJ2-5, with a tentative D call TRBD1 (5 bases). CDR3 length equals 12 residues. V was shortened by 0 bases and J by 7 bases, with 6 bases between the two germline ends. The germline gives CDR1 LGHNA, CDR2 YNFKEQ. CDR3 residues: CASSQEGVTQYF. The CDR3 nucleotides are TGTGCCAGCAGCCAAGAAGGGGTGACCCAGTACTTC.

The V and J genes are TRBV7-3 and TRBJ1-1; D gene uncertain. Germline V gene sequence: CDR1 SGHTA, CDR2 FQGTGA. Between the trimmed V and J ends, which lost 5 bases and 8 bases, there was a span of 15 bases. The CDR3 consists of 13 residues. CDR3 sequence: CASSANLGGEAFF. The CDR3 DNA reads TGTGCCAGCAGCGCGAACTTGGGAGGAGAAGCTTTCTTT.

CDR3 sequence reads: CSGVGGYTTEAFF. DNA of the CDR3: TGCAGCGGGGTAGGGGGTTATACCACTGAAGCTTTCTTT. V usage is TRBV29-1 and J usage is TRBJ1-1; tentatively, D is TRBD1 (6 bases). In germline, CDR1 is SQVTM, CDR2 ANQGSEA. V lost 7 bases, J lost 4 bases, and 16 bases lay in between. The CDR3 is made up of 13 amino acids.

The V gene is TRBV6-1, the J gene TRBJ1-5, with D unclear. The CDR3 spans 16 residues. V lost 6 bases, J lost 0 bases, and 15 bases lay in between. The germline V gene encodes CDR1 MNHNS and CDR2 SASEGT. CDR3 region: CASSEKAAYSNQPQHF. The CDR3, as DNA: TGTGCCAGCAGCGAAAAGGCCGCGTATAGCAATCAGCCCCAGCATTTT.